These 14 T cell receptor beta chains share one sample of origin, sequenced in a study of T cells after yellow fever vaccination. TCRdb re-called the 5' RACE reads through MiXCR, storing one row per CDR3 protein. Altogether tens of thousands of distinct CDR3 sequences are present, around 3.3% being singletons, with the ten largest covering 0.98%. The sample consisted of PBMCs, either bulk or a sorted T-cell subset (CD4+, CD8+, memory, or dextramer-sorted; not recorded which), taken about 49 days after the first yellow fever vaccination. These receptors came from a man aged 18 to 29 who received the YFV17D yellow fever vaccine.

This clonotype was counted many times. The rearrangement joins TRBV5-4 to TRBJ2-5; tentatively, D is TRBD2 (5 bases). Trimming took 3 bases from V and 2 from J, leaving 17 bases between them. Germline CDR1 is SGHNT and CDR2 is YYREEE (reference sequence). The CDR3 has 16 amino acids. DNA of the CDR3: TGTGCCAGCAGCTCAAACCCGGGCTCGGGGCAAGAGACCCAGTACTTC. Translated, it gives CASSSNPGSGQETQYF.

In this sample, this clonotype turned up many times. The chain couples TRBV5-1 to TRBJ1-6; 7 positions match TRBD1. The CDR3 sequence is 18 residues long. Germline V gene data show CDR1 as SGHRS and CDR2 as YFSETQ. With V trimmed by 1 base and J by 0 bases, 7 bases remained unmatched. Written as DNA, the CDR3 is TGCGCCAGCAGCTTGAACTGGGGACAGAGCTCCTATAATTCACCCCTCCACTTT. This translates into CASSLNWGQSSYNSPLHF.

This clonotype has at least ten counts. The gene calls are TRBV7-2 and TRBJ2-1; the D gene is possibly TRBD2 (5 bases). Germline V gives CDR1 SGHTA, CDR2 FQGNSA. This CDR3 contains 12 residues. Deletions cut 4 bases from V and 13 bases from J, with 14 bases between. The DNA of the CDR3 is TGTGCCAGCAGCTCACTAGGAATCCCCCAGTTCTTC. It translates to CASSSLGIPQFF.

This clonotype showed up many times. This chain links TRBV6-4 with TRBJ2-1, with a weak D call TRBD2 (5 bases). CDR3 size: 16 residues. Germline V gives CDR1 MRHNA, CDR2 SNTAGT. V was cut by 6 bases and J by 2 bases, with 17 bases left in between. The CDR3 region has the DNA TGTGCCAGCAGCGAGTTTTGGACTCCAGCCTACAATGAGCAGTTCTTC. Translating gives CASSEFWTPAYNEQFF.

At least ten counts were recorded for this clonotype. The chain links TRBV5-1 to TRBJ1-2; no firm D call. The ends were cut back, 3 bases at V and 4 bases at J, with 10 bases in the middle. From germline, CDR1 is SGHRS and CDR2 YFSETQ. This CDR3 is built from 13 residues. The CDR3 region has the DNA TGCGCCAGCAGCTCACCAGGTAGCTATGGCTACACCTTC. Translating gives CASSSPGSYGYTF.

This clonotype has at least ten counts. The DNA of the CDR3 is TGCGCCAGCAGCCCGGACGGGAACTATGGCTACACCTTC. Its protein product is CASSPDGNYGYTF. The chain has TRBV5-1 and TRBJ1-2, with D unclear. The CDR3 has 13 amino acids. V was cut by 4 bases and J by 2 bases, with 9 bases left in between. Germline V gene lookup returns CDR1 SGHRS and CDR2 YFSETQ.

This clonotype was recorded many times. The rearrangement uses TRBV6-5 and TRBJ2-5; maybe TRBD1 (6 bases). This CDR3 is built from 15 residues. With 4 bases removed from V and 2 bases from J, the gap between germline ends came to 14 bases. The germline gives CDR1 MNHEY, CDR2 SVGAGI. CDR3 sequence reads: CASSFPRTAQETQYF. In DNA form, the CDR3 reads TGTGCCAGCAGTTTTCCCCGGACAGCTCAAGAGACCCAGTACTTC.

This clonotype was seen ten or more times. The CDR3, as DNA: TGTGCCAGCAGCTTGACGGGGGACAATGAGCAGTTCTTC. Encoded protein: CASSLTGDNEQFF. The J gene is TRBJ2-1, the V gene TRBV7-3; a possible D gene is TRBD2 (6 bases). Germline V gives CDR1 SGHTA, CDR2 FQGTGA. CDR3 length: 13 amino acids. Deletions cut 3 bases from V and 5 bases from J, with 8 bases between.

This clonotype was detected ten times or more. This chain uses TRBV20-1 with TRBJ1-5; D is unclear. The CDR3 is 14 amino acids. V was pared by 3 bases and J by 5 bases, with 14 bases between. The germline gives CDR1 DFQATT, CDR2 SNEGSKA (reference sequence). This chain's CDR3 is CSARDLFPHQPQHF. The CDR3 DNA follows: TGCAGTGCTAGGGACCTCTTCCCTCATCAGCCCCAGCATTTT.

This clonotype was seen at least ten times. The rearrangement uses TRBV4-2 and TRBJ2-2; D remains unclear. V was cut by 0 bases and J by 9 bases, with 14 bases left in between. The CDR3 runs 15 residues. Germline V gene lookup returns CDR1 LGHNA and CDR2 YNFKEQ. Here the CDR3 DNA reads TGTGCCAGCAGCCAAGATTTTGGAGCGCCTTGGGAGCTGTTTTTT. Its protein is CASSQDFGAPWELFF.

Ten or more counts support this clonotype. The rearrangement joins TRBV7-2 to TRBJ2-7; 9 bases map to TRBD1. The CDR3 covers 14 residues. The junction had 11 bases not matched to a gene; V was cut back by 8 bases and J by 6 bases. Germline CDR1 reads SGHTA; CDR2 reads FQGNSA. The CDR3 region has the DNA TGTGCCAGCCGGTTGGGACAGGGTGGCGGCGAGCAGTACTTC. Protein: CASRLGQGGGEQYF.

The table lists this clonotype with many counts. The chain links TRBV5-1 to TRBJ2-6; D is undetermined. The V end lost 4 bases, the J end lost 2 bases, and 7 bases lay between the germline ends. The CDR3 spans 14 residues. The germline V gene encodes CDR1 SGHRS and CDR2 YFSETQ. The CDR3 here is CASSPQAGANVLTF. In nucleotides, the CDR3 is TGCGCCAGCAGCCCCCAAGCTGGGGCCAACGTCCTGACTTTC.

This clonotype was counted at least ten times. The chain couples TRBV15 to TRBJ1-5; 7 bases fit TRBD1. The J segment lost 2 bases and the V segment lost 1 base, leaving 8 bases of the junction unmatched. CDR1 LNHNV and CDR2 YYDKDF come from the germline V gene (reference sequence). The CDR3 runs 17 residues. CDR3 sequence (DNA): TGTGCCACCAGCAGAGCTAAGGGGGCCAGGGGCAATCAGCCCCAGCATTTT. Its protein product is CATSRAKGARGNQPQHF.

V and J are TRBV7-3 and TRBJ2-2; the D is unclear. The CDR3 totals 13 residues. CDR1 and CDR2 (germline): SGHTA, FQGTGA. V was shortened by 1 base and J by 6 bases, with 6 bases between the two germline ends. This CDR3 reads CASSLNVAGELFF. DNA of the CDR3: TGTGCCAGCAGCTTAAACGTTGCCGGGGAGCTGTTTTTT.